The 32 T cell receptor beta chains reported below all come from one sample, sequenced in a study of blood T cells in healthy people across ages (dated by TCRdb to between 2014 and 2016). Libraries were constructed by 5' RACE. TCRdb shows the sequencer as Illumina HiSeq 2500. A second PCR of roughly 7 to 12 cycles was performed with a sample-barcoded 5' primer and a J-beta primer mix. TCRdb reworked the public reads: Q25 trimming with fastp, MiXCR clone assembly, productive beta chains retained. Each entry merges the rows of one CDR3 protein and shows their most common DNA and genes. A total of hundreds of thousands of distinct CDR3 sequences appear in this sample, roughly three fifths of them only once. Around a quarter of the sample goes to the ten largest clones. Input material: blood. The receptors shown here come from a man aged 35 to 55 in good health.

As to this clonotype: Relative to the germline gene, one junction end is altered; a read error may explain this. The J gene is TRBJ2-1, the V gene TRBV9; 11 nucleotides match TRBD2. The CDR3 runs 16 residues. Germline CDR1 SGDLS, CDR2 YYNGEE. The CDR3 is CASSVYSGGALYEQFF. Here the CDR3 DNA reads TGTGCCAGCAGCGTTTATAGCGGGGGGGCCTTGTATGAGCAGTTCTTT.

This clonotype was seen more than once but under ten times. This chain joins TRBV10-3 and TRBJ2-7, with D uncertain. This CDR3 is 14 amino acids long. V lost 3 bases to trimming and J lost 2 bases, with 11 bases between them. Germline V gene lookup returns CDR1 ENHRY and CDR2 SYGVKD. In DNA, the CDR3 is TGTGCCATCAGTGATCAGCGTTTCCCCTACGAGCAGTACTTC. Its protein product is CAISDQRFPYEQYF.

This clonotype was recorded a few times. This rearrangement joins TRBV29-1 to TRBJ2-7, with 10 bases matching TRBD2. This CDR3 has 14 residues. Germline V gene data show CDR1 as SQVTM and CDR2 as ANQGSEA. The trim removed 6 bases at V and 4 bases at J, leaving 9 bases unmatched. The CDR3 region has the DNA TGCAGCGTACTTAAGAGCGGGAGGGGATACGAGCAGTACTTC. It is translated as CSVLKSGRGYEQYF.

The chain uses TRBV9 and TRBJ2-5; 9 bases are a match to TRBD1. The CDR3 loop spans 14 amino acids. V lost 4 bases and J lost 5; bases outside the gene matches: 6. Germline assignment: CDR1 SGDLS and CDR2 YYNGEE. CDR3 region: CASSTWDRDETQYF. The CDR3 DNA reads TGTGCCAGCAGCACGTGGGACAGGGATGAGACCCAGTACTTC.

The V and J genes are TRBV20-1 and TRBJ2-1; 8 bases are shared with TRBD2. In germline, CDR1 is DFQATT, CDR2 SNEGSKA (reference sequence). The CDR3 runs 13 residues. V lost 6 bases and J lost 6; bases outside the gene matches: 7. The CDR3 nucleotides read TGCAGTGCCGGGACTAGATCTATCAATGAGCAGTTCTTC. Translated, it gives CSAGTRSINEQFF.

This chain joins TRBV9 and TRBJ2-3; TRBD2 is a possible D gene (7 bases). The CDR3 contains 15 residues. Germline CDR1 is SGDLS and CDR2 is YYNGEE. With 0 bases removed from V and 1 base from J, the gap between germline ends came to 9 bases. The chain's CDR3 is CASSVGGGGTDTQYF. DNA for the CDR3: TGTGCCAGCAGCGTAGGGGGGGGCGGCACAGATACGCAGTATTTT.

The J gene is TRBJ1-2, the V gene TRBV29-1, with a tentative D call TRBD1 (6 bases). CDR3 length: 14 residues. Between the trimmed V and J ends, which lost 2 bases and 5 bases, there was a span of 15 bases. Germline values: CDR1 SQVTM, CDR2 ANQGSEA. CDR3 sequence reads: CSVEKQGGGYGYTF. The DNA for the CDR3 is TGCAGCGTTGAAAAGCAAGGGGGAGGGTATGGCTACACCTTC.

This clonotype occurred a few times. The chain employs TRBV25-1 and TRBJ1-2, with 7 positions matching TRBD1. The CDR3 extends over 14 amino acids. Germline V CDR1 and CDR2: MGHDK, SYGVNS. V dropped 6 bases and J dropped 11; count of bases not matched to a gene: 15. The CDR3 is CASRPPGQSRAYTF. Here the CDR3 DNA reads TGTGCCAGCAGACCACCGGGACAGAGTCGGGCGTACACCTTC.

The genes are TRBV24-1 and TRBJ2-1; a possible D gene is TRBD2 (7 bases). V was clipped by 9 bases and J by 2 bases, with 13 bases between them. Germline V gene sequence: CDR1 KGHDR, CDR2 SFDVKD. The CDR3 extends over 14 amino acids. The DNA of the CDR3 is TGTGCCACCGGGAGGGGGGAGACCTACAATGAGCAGTTCTTC. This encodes CATGRGETYNEQFF.

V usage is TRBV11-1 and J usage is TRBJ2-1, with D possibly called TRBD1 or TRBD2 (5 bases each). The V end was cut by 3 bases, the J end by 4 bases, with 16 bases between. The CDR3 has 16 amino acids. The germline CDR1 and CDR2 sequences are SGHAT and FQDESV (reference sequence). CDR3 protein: CASSFGGPVLYNEQFF. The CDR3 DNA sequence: TGTGCCAGCAGCTTTGGGGGACCCGTTCTATACAATGAGCAGTTCTTC.

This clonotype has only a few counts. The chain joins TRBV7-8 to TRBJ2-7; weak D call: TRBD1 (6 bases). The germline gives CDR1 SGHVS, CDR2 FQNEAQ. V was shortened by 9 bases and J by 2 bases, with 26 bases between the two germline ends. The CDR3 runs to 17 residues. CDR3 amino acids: CASSYPIPTGSTYEQYF. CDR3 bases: TGTGCCAGTTCCTATCCTATCCCCACAGGGAGCACCTACGAGCAGTACTTC.

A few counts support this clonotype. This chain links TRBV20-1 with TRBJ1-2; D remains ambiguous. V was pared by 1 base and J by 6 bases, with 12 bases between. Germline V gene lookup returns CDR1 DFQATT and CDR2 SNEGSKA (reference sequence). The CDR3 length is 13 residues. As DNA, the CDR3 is TGCAGTGCTAGAGCCGACGGGCTCGATGGCTACACCTTC. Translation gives CSARADGLDGYTF.

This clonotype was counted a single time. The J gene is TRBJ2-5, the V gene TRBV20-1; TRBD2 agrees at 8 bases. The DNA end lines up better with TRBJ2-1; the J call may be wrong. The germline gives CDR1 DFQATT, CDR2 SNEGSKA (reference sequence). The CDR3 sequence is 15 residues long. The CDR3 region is CSAPTTGLVASGQFF. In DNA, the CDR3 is TGCAGTGCACCGACTACGGGACTAGTAGCCTCAGGGCAGTTCTTC.

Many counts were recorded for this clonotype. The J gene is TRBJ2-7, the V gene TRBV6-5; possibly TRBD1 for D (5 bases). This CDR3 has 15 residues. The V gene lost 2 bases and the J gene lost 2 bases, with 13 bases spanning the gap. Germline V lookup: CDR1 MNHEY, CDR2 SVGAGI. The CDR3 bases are TGTGCCAGCAGTTACCAACAGGTACCACCCTACGAGCAGTACTTC. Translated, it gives CASSYQQVPPYEQYF.

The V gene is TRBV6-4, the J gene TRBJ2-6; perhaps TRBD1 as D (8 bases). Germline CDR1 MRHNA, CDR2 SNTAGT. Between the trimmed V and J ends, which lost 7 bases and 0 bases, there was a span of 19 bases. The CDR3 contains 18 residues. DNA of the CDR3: TGTGCCAGCAATCCAGCGGGACAGGTGCCCTCTGGGGCCAACGTCCTGACTTTC. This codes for CASNPAGQVPSGANVLTF.

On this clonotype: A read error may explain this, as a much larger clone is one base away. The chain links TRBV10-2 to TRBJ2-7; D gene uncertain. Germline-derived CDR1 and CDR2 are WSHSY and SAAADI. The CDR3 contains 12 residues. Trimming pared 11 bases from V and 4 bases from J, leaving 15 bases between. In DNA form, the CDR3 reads TGCGCCGGCTCCCCAAATGGTTACGAGCAGTACTTC. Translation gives CAGSPNGYEQYF.

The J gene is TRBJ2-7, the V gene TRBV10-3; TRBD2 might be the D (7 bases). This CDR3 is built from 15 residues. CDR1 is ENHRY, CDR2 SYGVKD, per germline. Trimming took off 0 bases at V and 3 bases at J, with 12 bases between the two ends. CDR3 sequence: CAISESGGGIYEQYF. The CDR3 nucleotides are TGTGCCATCAGTGAGTCGGGAGGGGGTATCTACGAGCAGTACTTC.

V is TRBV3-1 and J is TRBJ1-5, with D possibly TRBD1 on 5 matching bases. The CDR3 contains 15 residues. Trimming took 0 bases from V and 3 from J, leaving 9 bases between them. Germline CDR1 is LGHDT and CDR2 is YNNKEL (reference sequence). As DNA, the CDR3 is TGTGCCAGCAGCCAAGATCTGGGGCCCAATCAGCCCCAGCATTTT. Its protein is CASSQDLGPNQPQHF.

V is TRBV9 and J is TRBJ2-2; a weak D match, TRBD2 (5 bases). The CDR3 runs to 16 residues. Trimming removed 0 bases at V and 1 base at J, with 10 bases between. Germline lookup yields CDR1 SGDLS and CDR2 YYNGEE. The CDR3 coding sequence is TGTGCCAGCAGCGTAGGGGCTGGAGGGAACACCGGGGAGCTGTTTTTT. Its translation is CASSVGAGGNTGELFF.

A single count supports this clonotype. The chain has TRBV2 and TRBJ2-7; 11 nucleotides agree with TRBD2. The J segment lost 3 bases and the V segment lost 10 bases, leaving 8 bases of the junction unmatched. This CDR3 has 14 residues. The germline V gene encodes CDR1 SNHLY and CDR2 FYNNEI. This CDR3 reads CAIRTSGFLYEQYF. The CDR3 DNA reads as TGTGCCATTAGGACTAGCGGGTTTCTCTACGAGCAGTACTTC.

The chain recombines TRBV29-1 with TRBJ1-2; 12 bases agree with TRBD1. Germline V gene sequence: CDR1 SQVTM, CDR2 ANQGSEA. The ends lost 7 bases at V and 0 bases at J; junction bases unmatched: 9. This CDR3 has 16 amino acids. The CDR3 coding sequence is TGCAGCGCCGGGGTGGGACAGGGGGCAACTAACTATGGCTACACCTTC. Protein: CSAGVGQGATNYGYTF.

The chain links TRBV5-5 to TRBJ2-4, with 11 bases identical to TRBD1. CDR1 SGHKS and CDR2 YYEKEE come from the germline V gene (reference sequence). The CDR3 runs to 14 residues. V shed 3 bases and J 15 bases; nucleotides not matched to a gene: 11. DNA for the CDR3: TGTGCCAGCAGCTCGGACCGGGACAGGGGGATAGGGTACTTC. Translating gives CASSSDRDRGIGYF.

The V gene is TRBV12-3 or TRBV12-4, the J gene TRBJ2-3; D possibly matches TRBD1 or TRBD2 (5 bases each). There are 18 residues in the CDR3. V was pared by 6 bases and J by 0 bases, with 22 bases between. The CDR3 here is CASRPGRAKPTSTDTQYF. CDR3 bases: TGTGCCAGCAGACCGGGACGCGCCAAGCCGACTAGCACAGATACGCAGTATTTT.

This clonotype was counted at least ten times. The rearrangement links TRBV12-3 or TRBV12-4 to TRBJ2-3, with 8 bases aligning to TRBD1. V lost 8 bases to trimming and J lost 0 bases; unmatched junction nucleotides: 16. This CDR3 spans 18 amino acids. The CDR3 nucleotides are TGTGCCAGCCCCGTACTGACAGGGGCCCTGTCGAGCACAGATACGCAGTATTTT. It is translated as CASPVLTGALSSTDTQYF.

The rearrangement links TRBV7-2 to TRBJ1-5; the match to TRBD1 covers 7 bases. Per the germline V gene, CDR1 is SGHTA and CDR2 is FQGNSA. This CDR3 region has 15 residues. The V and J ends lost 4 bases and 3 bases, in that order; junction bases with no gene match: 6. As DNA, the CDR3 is TGTGCCAGCAGCTCAACGGGACAGCCCAATCAGCCCCAGCATTTT. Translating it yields CASSSTGQPNQPQHF. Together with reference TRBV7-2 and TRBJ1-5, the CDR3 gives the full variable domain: GAGVSQSPSNKVTEKGKDVELRCDPISGHTALYWYRQSLGQGLEFLIYFQGNSAPDKSGLPSDRFSAERTGGSVSTLTIQRTQQEDSAVYLCASSSTGQPNQPQHFGDGTRLSIL.

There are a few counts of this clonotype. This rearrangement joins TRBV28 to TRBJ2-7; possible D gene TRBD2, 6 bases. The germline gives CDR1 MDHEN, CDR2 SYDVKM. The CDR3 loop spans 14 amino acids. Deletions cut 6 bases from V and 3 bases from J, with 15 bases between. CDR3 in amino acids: CASSSGGMIYEQYF. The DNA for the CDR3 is TGTGCCAGCAGCTCGGGCGGGATGATCTACGAGCAGTACTTC.

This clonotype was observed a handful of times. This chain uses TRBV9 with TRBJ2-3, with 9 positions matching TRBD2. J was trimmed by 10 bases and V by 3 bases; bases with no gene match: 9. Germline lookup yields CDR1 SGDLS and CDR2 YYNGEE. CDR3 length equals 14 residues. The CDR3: CASSAYGLARAQYF. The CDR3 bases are TGTGCCAGCAGCGCCTACGGACTAGCGAGGGCGCAGTATTTT.

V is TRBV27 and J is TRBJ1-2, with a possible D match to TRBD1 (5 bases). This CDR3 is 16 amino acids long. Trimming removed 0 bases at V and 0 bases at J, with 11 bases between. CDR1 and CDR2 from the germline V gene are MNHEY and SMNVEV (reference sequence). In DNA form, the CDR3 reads TGTGCCAGCAGTTTATCGCGGGACGGAACTAACTATGGCTACACCTTC. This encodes CASSLSRDGTNYGYTF.

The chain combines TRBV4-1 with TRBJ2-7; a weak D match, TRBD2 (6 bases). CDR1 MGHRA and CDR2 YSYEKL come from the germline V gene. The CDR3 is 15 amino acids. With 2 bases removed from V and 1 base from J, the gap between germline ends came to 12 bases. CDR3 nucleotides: TGCGCCAGCAGCCAAACTATAGCGGCTTCCTACGAGCAGTACTTC. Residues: CASSQTIAASYEQYF.

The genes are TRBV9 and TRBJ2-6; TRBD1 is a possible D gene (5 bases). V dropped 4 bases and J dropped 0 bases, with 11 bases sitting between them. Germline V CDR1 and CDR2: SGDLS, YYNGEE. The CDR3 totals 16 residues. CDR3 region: CASSPTGASGANVLTF. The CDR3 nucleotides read TGTGCCAGCAGCCCTACAGGCGCCTCTGGGGCCAACGTCCTGACTTTC.

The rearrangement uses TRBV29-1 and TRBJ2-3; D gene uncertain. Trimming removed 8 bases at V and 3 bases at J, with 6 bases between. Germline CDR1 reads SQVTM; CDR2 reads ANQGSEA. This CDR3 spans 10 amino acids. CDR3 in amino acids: CSCRTDTQYF. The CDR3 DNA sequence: TGCAGCTGTAGGACAGATACGCAGTATTTT.

In nucleotides, the CDR3 is TGCAGCGTTGAATTGTCAGAAACCCCCTACGAGCAGTACTTC. Translation: CSVELSETPYEQYF. V and J are TRBV29-1 and TRBJ2-7; D unclear. In germline, CDR1 is SQVTM, CDR2 ANQGSEA. The CDR3 consists of 14 residues. V was pared by 2 bases and J by 2 bases, with 13 bases between.